The present TCR beta chain was sequenced within a study of blood T cell repertoires in COVID-19. Per the original data handling: Reference gene primer amplification yielded estimated nucleated cell counts. Assay used: immunoSEQ multiplex PCR; TCRdb lists only in-frame clones, some missing. Clone size and V and J calls were adopted from that table, with D and trimming inferred from the DNA. The repertoire includes about 310,000 clones, roughly nine tenths of them detected once, and 4% to 6% sits in the top ten. Worth noting for this clone: Other DNA variants within this sample encode the same CDR3.

What the recovered Cohort 3 donors had was two negative PCRs, clearance, or symptom resolution. CDR3 size: 15 residues. V lost 2 bases, J lost 0 bases, and 8 bases lay in between. The germline V gene encodes CDR1 SGDLS and CDR2 YYNGEE. The sequencing input was PBMCs or T cells enriched from blood (not recorded which). The chain recombines TRBV9 with TRBJ2-2; tentatively, D is TRBD2 (6 bases). This TCR derives from a man between 60 and 75 years old who had recovered from COVID-19. CDR3 sequence reads: CASSVRGSNTGELFF. CDR3 bases: TGTGCCAGCAGCGTTCGGGGGTCGAACACCGGGGAGCTGTTTTTT.